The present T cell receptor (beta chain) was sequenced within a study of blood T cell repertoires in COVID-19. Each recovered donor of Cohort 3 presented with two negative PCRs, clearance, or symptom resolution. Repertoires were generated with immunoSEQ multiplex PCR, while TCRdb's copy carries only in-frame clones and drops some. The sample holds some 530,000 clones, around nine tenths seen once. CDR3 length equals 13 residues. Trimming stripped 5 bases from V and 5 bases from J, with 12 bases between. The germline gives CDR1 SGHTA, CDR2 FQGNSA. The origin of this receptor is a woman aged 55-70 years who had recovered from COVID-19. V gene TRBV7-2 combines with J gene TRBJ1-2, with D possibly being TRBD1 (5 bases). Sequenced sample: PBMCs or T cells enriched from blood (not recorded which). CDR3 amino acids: CASSIQDSYGYTF. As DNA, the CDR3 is TGTGCCAGCAGCATACAGGATTCTTATGGCTACACCTTC.